Detailed here is one TCR beta chain. Per the germline V gene, CDR1 is SGHRS and CDR2 is YFSETQ. The J segment lost 7 bases and the V segment lost 4 bases, leaving 12 bases of the junction unmatched. The CDR3 consists of 15 residues. These data belong to a study of T cell changes during pregnancy in multiple sclerosis. Produced via immunoSEQ multiplex PCR; TCRdb's table is partial and in-frame only. The sample contains tens of thousands of clones, about nine tenths of which appear only once. The chain couples TRBV5-1 to TRBJ2-7, with 9 bases aligning to TRBD2. Here the sequenced sample was peripheral blood, taken in the third trimester of pregnancy. This receptor was obtained from a female donor in good health, enrolled as a control in a pregnancy study. CDR3 region: CASSVAAGGPLEQYF. The CDR3 nucleotides are TGCGCCAGCAGCGTAGCGGCGGGGGGGCCGTTAGAGCAGTACTTC.